The 6 T cell receptor beta chains below come from one sample, sequenced in a study of cytomegalovirus exposure and HLA in healthy donors. 60 Vbeta and 13 Jbeta primers were used in PCR. Repertoires were generated with immunoSEQ multiplex PCR, while TCRdb's copy carries only in-frame clones and drops some. Counted here are around 190,000 clones, over 70% occurring once; the ten biggest clones make up 1.6%. The material sequenced was PBMCs. These receptors came from a woman under 30 in good health and CMV-seronegative.

The chain uses TRBV14 and TRBJ2-7; 12 bases match TRBD2. The CDR3 extends over 16 amino acids. Unmatched junction bases numbered 4, after V lost 1 base and J lost 3 bases. CDR1 is SGHDN and CDR2 is FVKESK in the germline V gene. The CDR3 DNA reads as TGTGCCAGCAGCCAAGCTCTAGCGGGGGGGTTCTACGAGCAGTACTTC. Encoded protein: CASSQALAGGFYEQYF.

The chain joins TRBV29-1 to TRBJ2-1, with TRBD2 matching over 12 bases. Germline CDR1 is SQVTM and CDR2 is ANQGSEA. Trimming removed 7 bases from V and 3 bases from J; junction bases left unmatched: 7. The CDR3 has 15 residues. CDR3 bases: TGCAGCGGTGGACTAGCGGGAACGAACTACAATGAGCAGTTCTTC. It is translated as CSGGLAGTNYNEQFF.

The rearrangement links TRBV29-1 to TRBJ2-7; 13 positions match TRBD2. This CDR3 contains 14 residues. Germline CDR1 is SQVTM and CDR2 is ANQGSEA. Germline trimming cut 5 bases from V and 3 bases from J; bases unmatched to any gene: 4. The CDR3: CSVFGTSGNYEQYF. The CDR3 DNA reads TGCAGCGTTTTCGGGACTAGCGGGAACTACGAGCAGTACTTC.

CDR3 amino acids: CASSLSAGEGEKLFF. For the CDR3, the DNA is TGTGCCAGCAGCTTGTCCGCAGGCGAGGGTGAAAAACTGTTTTTT. V gene TRBV5-4 combines with J gene TRBJ1-4; D ambiguous. The CDR3 extends over 15 amino acids. Per germline, CDR1 SGHNT and CDR2 YYREEE (reference sequence). V lost 1 base and J 7 bases, leaving 14 bases between the germline ends.

V is TRBV6-1 and J is TRBJ2-1; TRBD2 might be the D (5 bases). The germline CDR1 and CDR2 sequences are MNHNS and SASEGT. Trimming stripped 2 bases from V and 4 bases from J, with 6 bases between. There are 13 residues in the CDR3. CDR3 in amino acids: CASSETGYNEQFF. The CDR3, as DNA: TGTGCCAGCAGTGAAACGGGGTACAATGAGCAGTTCTTC.

The chain carries TRBV7-2 and TRBJ2-7; 11 nucleotides line up with TRBD1. Germline V gene lookup returns CDR1 SGHTA and CDR2 FQGNSA. The CDR3 is made up of 15 amino acids. Germline trimming cut 7 bases from V and 3 bases from J; bases unmatched to any gene: 8. CDR3 sequence reads: CASNRGTGGIYEQYF. Here the CDR3 DNA reads TGTGCCAGCAATCGCGGGACAGGGGGTATCTACGAGCAGTACTTC.